The 31 T cell receptor beta chains reported below all come from one sample, sequenced in a study of spatial heterogeneity in lung cancer. Study-level points and caveats: Counts of expanded intratumoral alpha and beta TCRs tracked tumor mutation counts.

These receptors have no known antigen. Via MiXCR, TCRdb re-called the 5' RACE reads, giving one row per CDR3 protein. This sample has 16,000 or so distinct CDR3 sequences, with 6% to 7% found just once. Stated time point: sample taken at primary tumor resection. The sequencing here drew on lung tumor tissue, taken at surgery. The source of these receptors is a female donor with early-stage non-small cell lung cancer.

Remarks on this clonotype: Because this beta chain is a stray read in a library intended to capture alpha chains, its abundance should not be given much weight. The V and J genes are TRBV6-6 and TRBJ2-4, with D possibly TRBD1 on 6 matching bases. CDR3 length: 15 amino acids. V was pared by 11 bases and J by 3 bases, with 20 bases between. Germline V gene sequence: CDR1 MNHNY, CDR2 SVGAGI (reference sequence). In DNA, the CDR3 is TGTGCCTCCCTCCGAGGGGGAGACGGCAAAAACATTCAGTACTTC. Its protein is CASLRGGDGKNIQYF.

This clonotype has at least ten counts. Because the library targeted alpha chains, this beta chain is an off-target read whose size means little. The chain is built from TRBV28 and TRBJ1-5, with unresolved D. The CDR3 length is 13 residues. Trimming removed 4 bases from V and 3 bases from J, with 7 bases in between. From germline, CDR1 is MDHEN and CDR2 SYDVKM. CDR3 amino acids: CASSYFLNQPQHF. In nucleotides, the CDR3 is TGTGCCAGCAGTTACTTTCTCAATCAGCCCCAGCATTTT.

At least ten counts were recorded for this clonotype. This beta chain is a stray sequence in a library constructed for alpha chains; its clone size is not meaningful. V gene TRBV7-2 combines with J gene TRBJ1-1; no clear D gene. This CDR3 contains 13 residues. Germline assignment: CDR1 SGHTA and CDR2 FQGNSA. V lost 3 bases and J lost 5, with 10 bases in between. CDR3 sequence reads: CASSFGRWTEAFF. DNA of the CDR3: TGTGCCAGCAGCTTTGGGCGTTGGACTGAAGCTTTCTTT.

This clonotype was recorded at least ten times. This beta chain came through as a stray read in a library set up for alpha chains, and its size says little. The chain has TRBV5-8 and TRBJ1-5; D not resolved. The V and J ends lost 5 bases and 4 bases respectively, with 7 bases between them. CDR1 and CDR2 (germline): SGHTS, YDEGEE. The CDR3 length is 12 residues. CDR3 loop: CASRRANQPQHF. The CDR3 DNA reads TGTGCCAGCAGGAGGGCTAATCAGCCCCAGCATTTT.

For this clonotype: In a library made to pick up alpha chains, this beta chain is a stray read with a size that means little. The genes are TRBV18 and TRBJ2-1; 13 nucleotides align to TRBD2. Germline V gene lookup returns CDR1 KGHSH and CDR2 LQKENI. With 3 bases clipped from V and 0 bases from J, the junction kept 5 bases outside the gene matches. This CDR3 is 18 amino acids long. CDR3 DNA sequence: TGTGCCAGCTCACCGGGACTAGCGGGGATCAGCTCCTACAATGAGCAGTTCTTC. As protein: CASSPGLAGISSYNEQFF.

This clonotype was detected many times. This beta chain is off target for a library built for alpha chains, so its abundance means little. The chain is built from TRBV5-5 and TRBJ1-1; no firm D call. V lost 5 bases and J 0 bases, leaving 17 bases between the germline ends. The CDR3 sequence is 16 residues long. Looked up from germline, CDR1 is SGHKS and CDR2 is YYEKEE (reference sequence). The CDR3: CASRMWESNLNTEAFF. CDR3 sequence (DNA): TGTGCCAGCAGGATGTGGGAGTCCAACTTGAACACTGAAGCTTTCTTT.

Concerning this clonotype itself: This beta chain is a stray sequence in a library constructed for alpha chains; its clone size is not meaningful. J is TRBJ2-5 and V is TRBV7-9; 9 bases agree with TRBD1. J gave up 4 bases and V 0 bases, and 6 bases lay outside the gene matches. The CDR3 totals 16 residues. Germline-derived CDR1 and CDR2 are SEHNR and FQNEAQ (reference sequence). The CDR3 region is CASSLAGTGFPETQYF. The CDR3 region has the DNA TGTGCCAGCAGCTTAGCTGGGACAGGGTTTCCAGAGACCCAGTACTTC.

This clonotype is judged medium-sized (0.01 to 0.1%). The library was prepared for alpha chains; this beta chain is a stray read, so its frequency means little. V usage is TRBV4-3 and J usage is TRBJ1-1, with TRBD1 as a possible D gene (5 bases). This CDR3 is built from 18 residues. The germline V gene has CDR1 LGHNA and CDR2 YSLEER. The V gene lost 1 base and the J gene lost 4 bases, with 22 bases spanning the gap. The CDR3 sequence is CASSQVPLLMGDPTEAFF. The CDR3 DNA follows: TGCGCCAGCAGCCAAGTCCCGCTCCTGATGGGGGACCCCACTGAAGCTTTCTTT.

This clonotype was counted at least ten times. This beta chain is a stray sequence in a library constructed for alpha chains; its clone size is not meaningful. The V gene is TRBV28, the J gene TRBJ1-5, with 7 bases that match TRBD1. V lost 5 bases to trimming and J lost 6 bases; unmatched junction nucleotides: 7. CDR1 is MDHEN and CDR2 is SYDVKM in the germline V gene. This CDR3 has 14 residues. CDR3 nucleotides: TGTGCCAGCAGTCCGACAGGGAACGGTCAGCCCCAGCATTTT. Protein product: CASSPTGNGQPQHF.

Relative to its sample, this clonotype is medium-sized. This beta chain was picked up by a library intended for alpha chains and is off target, so its count carries little meaning. The CDR3 protein is CASKAGNGNQPQHF. In DNA form, the CDR3 reads TGTGCCAGTAAGGCGGGGAACGGCAATCAGCCCCAGCATTTT. J is TRBJ1-5 and V is TRBV19; D is uncertain. The CDR3 has 14 amino acids. The V gene's germline CDR1 is LNHDA and CDR2 SQIVND (reference sequence). V lost 7 bases to trimming and J lost 2 bases, with 12 bases between them.

There are a few counts of this clonotype. The library was designed around alpha chains, so this beta chain is a stray read whose abundance carries little weight. The chain uses TRBV29-1 and TRBJ2-5, with D maybe TRBD2 (5 bases). Trimming took off 1 base at V and 5 bases at J, with 11 bases between the two ends. CDR1 is SQVTM, CDR2 ANQGSEA, per germline. This CDR3 has 13 amino acids. For the CDR3, the DNA is TGCAGCGTTGAAGCATCCCCGGGGGAGACCCAGTACTTC. The encoded protein is CSVEASPGETQYF.

Within the sample, this clonotype is medium-sized. This beta chain lies outside the target of a library built for alpha chains; its clone size means little. The chain combines TRBV19 with TRBJ2-2, with 11 bases that match TRBD2. The V and J ends lost 1 base and 4 bases, in that order; junction bases with no gene match: 5. CDR1 is LNHDA and CDR2 is SQIVND in the germline V gene (reference sequence). The CDR3 extends over 17 amino acids. CDR3 in DNA: TGTGCCAGTAGTATAGGGGGACTAGCGGTGAGCACCGGGGAGCTGTTTTTT. Its translation: CASSIGGLAVSTGELFF.

This clonotype was detected many times. This beta chain was picked up by a library intended for alpha chains and is off target, so its count carries little meaning. This rearrangement joins TRBV5-1 to TRBJ1-6; a weak D match, TRBD1 (6 bases). Per germline, CDR1 SGHRS and CDR2 YFSETQ. The CDR3 has 15 amino acids. The V end was cut by 4 bases, the J end by 13 bases, with 21 bases between. CDR3 bases: TGCGCCAGCAGCGCGGACGGAGATATCACAGGGCCCCTCCACTTT. Amino acids: CASSADGDITGPLHF.

In its sample, this clonotype was seen a few times. Within a library made for alpha chains, this beta chain is off target, and its count is uninformative. V and J are TRBV4-3 and TRBJ2-7; 8 positions agree with TRBD1. There are 16 residues in the CDR3. Trimming cost V 2 bases and J 0 bases; bases outside gene matches: 6. Germline loops: CDR1 LGHNA, CDR2 YSLEER. The CDR3 loop reads CASSQRTGSLSYEQYF. The CDR3 DNA follows: TGCGCCAGCAGCCAAAGGACAGGGTCCCTCTCCTACGAGCAGTACTTC.

This clonotype was detected many times. As an off-target read in a library built for alpha chains, this beta chain has a frequency of little significance. The chain carries TRBV7-3 and TRBJ2-1, with D tentatively TRBD1 (7 bases). V lost 5 bases and J lost 9, with 14 bases in between. CDR3 length equals 13 residues. Germline V lookup: CDR1 SGHTA, CDR2 FQGTGA. CDR3 sequence reads: CASSPNRGGEQFF. The DNA for the CDR3 is TGTGCCAGCAGCCCAAACAGGGGAGGTGAGCAGTTCTTC.

This clonotype has a handful of counts. Since it is a stray read in a library aimed at alpha chains, this beta chain has a size that is not meaningful. The V and J genes are TRBV30 and TRBJ1-1, with D possibly being TRBD1 (5 bases). Trimming pared 0 bases from V and 0 bases from J, leaving 11 bases between. The CDR3 has 15 residues. Germline values: CDR1 GTSNPN, CDR2 SVGIG (reference sequence). CDR3 amino acids: CAWSVWDLMNTEAFF. Here the CDR3 DNA reads TGTGCCTGGAGTGTGTGGGACCTCATGAACACTGAAGCTTTCTTT.

As regards this clonotype: Because this beta chain is a stray read in a library intended to capture alpha chains, its abundance should not be given much weight. The rearrangement links TRBV7-9 to TRBJ2-5; no clear D gene. This CDR3 spans 14 amino acids. V shed 0 bases and J shed 5 bases, with 10 bases lying between them. Germline V gene sequence: CDR1 SEHNR, CDR2 FQNEAQ (reference sequence). The CDR3 DNA sequence: TGTGCCAGCAGCTTAGCGATGGAGCGTGAGACCCAGTACTTC. Translated, it gives CASSLAMERETQYF.

The sample holds a few counts of this clonotype. The library was designed around alpha chains, so this beta chain is a stray read whose abundance carries little weight. The chain recombines TRBV20-1 with TRBJ2-2; weak D call: TRBD2 (7 bases). The CDR3 is made up of 15 amino acids. Germline-derived CDR1 and CDR2 are DFQATT and SNEGSKA (reference sequence). With 2 bases removed from V and 6 bases from J, the gap between germline ends came to 16 bases. The CDR3 DNA reads as TGCAGTGCTAGATCCCCGGGGGGCGTGCCCGGGGAGCTGTTTTTT. It encodes CSARSPGGVPGELFF.

This clonotype has ten or more counts. The library was prepared for alpha chains; this beta chain is a stray read, so its frequency means little. The J gene is TRBJ2-2, the V gene TRBV27; D possibly corresponds to TRBD1 (6 bases). V was clipped by 5 bases and J by 5 bases, with 18 bases between them. Germline CDR1 and CDR2: MNHEY and SMNVEV (reference sequence). The CDR3 consists of 16 residues. DNA of the CDR3: TGTGCCAGCAGTCTTCAGACAGGCCCTCTAACCGGGGAGCTGTTTTTT. Translating it yields CASSLQTGPLTGELFF.

Of note for this clonotype: Little can be read into the size of this beta chain, an off-target read in a library designed for alpha chains. The chain joins TRBV11-2 to TRBJ1-4, with D unclear. The CDR3 sequence is 13 residues long. The germline V and J ends were trimmed by 8 bases and 8 bases, with 15 bases remaining between them. CDR1 and CDR2 (germline): SGHAT, FQNNGV. The CDR3 nucleotides are TGTGCCAGCTACCGGGGATTCGGAGAAAAACTGTTTTTT. As protein: CASYRGFGEKLFF.

Notes on this clonotype: A library prepared for alpha chains yielded this beta chain as an off-target read; its size is of little meaning. The chain uses TRBV7-9 and TRBJ2-2; D is unclear. Trimming stripped 6 bases from V and 4 bases from J, with 3 bases between. The CDR3 has 11 residues. Germline CDR1 SEHNR, CDR2 FQNEAQ (reference sequence). The CDR3 DNA sequence: TGTGCCAGCAGTCTCACCGGGGAGCTGTTTTTT. Translated: CASSLTGELFF.

This clonotype was counted ten times or more. This beta chain is a stray sequence in a library constructed for alpha chains; its clone size is not meaningful. V is TRBV18 and J is TRBJ2-2; D is ambiguous. The V end lost 6 bases, the J end lost 5 bases, and 4 bases lay between the germline ends. Looked up from germline, CDR1 is KGHSH and CDR2 is LQKENI. The CDR3 extends over 11 amino acids. In DNA, the CDR3 is TGTGCCAGCTCCGAAACCGGGGAGCTGTTTTTT. It codes for CASSETGELFF.

This clonotype was seen repeatedly, ten times or more. This beta chain came through as a stray read in a library set up for alpha chains, and its size says little. The rearrangement joins TRBV6-2 or TRBV6-3 to TRBJ2-7; either TRBD1 or TRBD2 may supply D (5 bases each). Germline CDR1 is MNHEY and CDR2 is SVGEGT. The V end lost 7 bases, the J end lost 2 bases, and 21 bases lay between the germline ends. The CDR3 runs to 16 residues. CDR3 protein: CASTNYLGTQPYEQYF. CDR3 nucleotides: TGTGCCAGCACCAACTACCTCGGGACCCAACCCTACGAGCAGTACTTC.

This clonotype was counted ten times or more. This beta chain is a stray read from a library made for alpha chains; its abundance is not meaningful. The chain joins TRBV12-3 or TRBV12-4 to TRBJ1-1, with unresolved D. CDR3 length: 12 amino acids. V was cut by 8 bases and J by 4 bases, with 11 bases left in between. CDR3 loop: CASWALGTEAFF. The CDR3 coding sequence is TGTGCCAGCTGGGCCCTGGGCACTGAAGCTTTCTTT.

This clonotype showed up just a few times. Being off target in a library aimed at alpha chains, this beta chain has a size of little meaning. J is TRBJ2-3 and V is TRBV30, with 11 bases matching TRBD2. J gave up 1 base and V 5 bases, and 2 bases lay outside the gene matches. Looked up from germline, CDR1 is GTSNPN and CDR2 is SVGIG (reference sequence). The CDR3 is 14 amino acids. The CDR3 DNA is TGTGCCTGGGTGACTAGCGGGGGCACAGATACGCAGTATTTT. As protein: CAWVTSGGTDTQYF. Full variable domain (outside the CDR3, taken from reference TRBV30 and TRBJ2-3): SQTIHQWPATLVQPVGSPLSLECTVEGTSNPNLYWYRQAAGRGLQLLFYSVGIGQISSEVPQNLSASRPQDRQFILSSKKLLLSDSGFYLCAWVTSGGTDTQYFGPGTRLTVL.

At least ten counts were recorded for this clonotype. Since the library was made to target alpha chains, this beta chain is a stray read and its abundance is not meaningful. This chain uses TRBV7-8 with TRBJ2-2; D may be TRBD1 or TRBD2 (5 bases each). This CDR3 is 16 amino acids long. The ends were cut back, 2 bases at V and 4 bases at J, with 14 bases in the middle. Per the germline V gene, CDR1 is SGHVS and CDR2 is FQNEAQ. CDR3 in DNA: TGTGCCAGCAGCTTAAGTGGCCAGGGAGTCACCGGGGAGCTGTTTTTT. It encodes CASSLSGQGVTGELFF. Drawing the rest from reference TRBV7-8 and TRBJ2-2, the complete variable domain is GAGVSQSPRYKVAKRGQDVALRCDPISGHVSLFWYQQALGQGPEFLTYFQNEAQLDKSGLPSDRFFAERPEGSVSTLKIQRTQQEDSAVYLCASSLSGQGVTGELFFGEGSRLTVL.

This clonotype is labeled as medium-sized. As an off-target read in a library built for alpha chains, this beta chain has a frequency of little significance. The chain employs TRBV5-1 and TRBJ2-5, with D possibly matching TRBD2 (6 bases). Germline V gene sequence: CDR1 SGHRS, CDR2 YFSETQ. The CDR3 contains 15 residues. Trimming took 3 bases from V and 2 from J, leaving 14 bases between them. CDR3 protein: CASSSTGGLQETQYF. Here the CDR3 DNA reads TGCGCCAGCAGCTCTACCGGGGGACTTCAAGAGACCCAGTACTTC.

By proportion, this clonotype is medium-sized. This beta chain turned up in a library designed for alpha chains; as an off-target read, its abundance says little. This chain uses TRBV7-3 with TRBJ2-1; TRBD1 aligns across 9 bases. The CDR3 contains 16 residues. CDR1 and CDR2 (germline): SGHTA, FQGTGA. The junction had 9 bases not matched to a gene; V was cut back by 5 bases and J by 4 bases. CDR3 sequence (DNA): TGTGCCAGCAGCCCAGCCGGGACAGGGACTTACAATGAGCAGTTCTTC. It codes for CASSPAGTGTYNEQFF.

At least ten counts were recorded for this clonotype. A library prepared for alpha chains yielded this beta chain as an off-target read; its size is of little meaning. The chain recombines TRBV27 with TRBJ1-1; D may be TRBD1 (5 bases). The V end lost 2 bases, the J end lost 3 bases, and 22 bases lay between the germline ends. The germline gives CDR1 MNHEY, CDR2 SMNVEV (reference sequence). This CDR3 has 18 residues. CDR3: CASSLPLLRGEWDTEAFF. CDR3 sequence (DNA): TGTGCCAGCAGTTTACCGCTCCTTAGAGGGGAATGGGACACTGAAGCTTTCTTT.

This clonotype was picked up many times. This beta chain is an unintended read in a library built for alpha chains; its size means little. V usage is TRBV11-2 and J usage is TRBJ1-3; no clear D gene. The CDR3 sequence is 13 residues long. Per the germline V gene, CDR1 is SGHAT and CDR2 is FQNNGV. The V gene lost 1 base and the J gene lost 3 bases, with 4 bases spanning the gap. The CDR3 sequence: CASSLGIGNTIYF. The DNA of the CDR3 is TGTGCCAGCAGCTTAGGCATTGGAAACACCATATATTTT.

This clonotype was seen at least ten times. As an off-target read in a library built for alpha chains, this beta chain has a frequency of little significance. V is TRBV5-1 and J is TRBJ2-1; 12 nucleotides match TRBD1. Losses at the gene ends were 4 bases for V and 5 bases for J; bases not matched to a gene: 4. This CDR3 region has 15 residues. CDR1 and CDR2 from the germline V gene are SGHRS and YFSETQ. The CDR3 sequence: CASSPRDRGHNEQFF. In DNA, the CDR3 is TGCGCCAGCAGCCCTCGGGACAGGGGGCACAATGAGCAGTTCTTC.